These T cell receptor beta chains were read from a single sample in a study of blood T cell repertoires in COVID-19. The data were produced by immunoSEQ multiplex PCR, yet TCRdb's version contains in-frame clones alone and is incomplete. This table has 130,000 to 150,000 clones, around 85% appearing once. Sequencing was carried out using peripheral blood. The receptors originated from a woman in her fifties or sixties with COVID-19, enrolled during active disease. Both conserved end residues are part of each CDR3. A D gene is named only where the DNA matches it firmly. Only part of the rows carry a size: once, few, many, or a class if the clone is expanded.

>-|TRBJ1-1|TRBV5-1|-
TGCGCCAGCAGCTTGAAGGCCAGTCCGGGGGACACTGAAGCTTTCTTT
CASSLKASPGDTEAFF
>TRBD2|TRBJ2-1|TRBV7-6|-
TGTGCCAGCAGCTTAGGGGCGGGGGGGTACAATGAGCAGTTCTTC
CASSLGAGGYNEQFF
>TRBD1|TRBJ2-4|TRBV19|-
TGTGCCAGTAGTATAGAGAGCTCCGGGACAGGGCGGAACATTCAGTACTTC
CASSIESSGTGRNIQYF
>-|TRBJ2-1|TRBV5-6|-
TGTGCCAGCAGCTTGGGTCCGGGAGTTTACAATGAGCAGTTCTTC
CASSLGPGVYNEQFF
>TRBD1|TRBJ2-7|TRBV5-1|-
TGCGCCAGCGCTAACCCTTCAGGGGGCTTTAGCGAGCAGTACTTC
CASANPSGGFSEQYF
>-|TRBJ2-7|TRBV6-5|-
TGTGCCAGCAGTTACTCGAGGAGCGGAGGCTACGAGCAGTACTTC
CASSYSRSGGYEQYF
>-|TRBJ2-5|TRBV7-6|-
TGTGCCAGCAGCCCAAGGGTCCAGGGGCAAGAGACCCAGTACTTC
CASSPRVQGQETQYF
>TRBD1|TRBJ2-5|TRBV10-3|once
TGTGCCGCACAGGGGGCCTTGCAAGAGACCCAGTACTTC
CAAQGALQETQYF
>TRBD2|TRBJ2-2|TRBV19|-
TGTGCCAGTAGCGGGAGGTTGGAGCGAGGCACCGGGGAGCTGTTTTTT
CASSGRLERGTGELFF
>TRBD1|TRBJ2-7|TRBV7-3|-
TGTGCCAGCAGCGAGGGACAGGGGGGTACCTACGAGCAGTACTTC
CASSEGQGGTYEQYF
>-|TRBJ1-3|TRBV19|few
TGTGCCAGTACCTACACAGGGATCGGAAACACCATATATTTT
CASTYTGIGNTIYF
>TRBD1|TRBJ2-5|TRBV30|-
TGTGCCTGGAGTTCGGGACAGGGGCCCCAAGAGACCCAGTACTTC
CAWSSGQGPQETQYF
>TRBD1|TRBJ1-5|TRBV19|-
TGTGCCAGTAGGCCCCGTACAGGGGATAGCAATCAGCCCCAGCATTTT
CASRPRTGDSNQPQHF